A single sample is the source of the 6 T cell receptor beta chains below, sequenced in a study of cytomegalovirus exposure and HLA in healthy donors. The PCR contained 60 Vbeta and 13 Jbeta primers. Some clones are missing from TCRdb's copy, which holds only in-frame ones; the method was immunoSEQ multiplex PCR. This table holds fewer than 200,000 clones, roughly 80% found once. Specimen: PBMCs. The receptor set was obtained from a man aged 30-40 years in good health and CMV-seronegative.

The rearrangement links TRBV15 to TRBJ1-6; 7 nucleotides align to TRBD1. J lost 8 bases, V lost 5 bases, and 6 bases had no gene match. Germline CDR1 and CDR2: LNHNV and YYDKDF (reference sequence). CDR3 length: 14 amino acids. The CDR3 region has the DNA TGTGCCACCAGCCGACAGGGAATGGATTCACCCCTCCACTTT. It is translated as CATSRQGMDSPLHF.

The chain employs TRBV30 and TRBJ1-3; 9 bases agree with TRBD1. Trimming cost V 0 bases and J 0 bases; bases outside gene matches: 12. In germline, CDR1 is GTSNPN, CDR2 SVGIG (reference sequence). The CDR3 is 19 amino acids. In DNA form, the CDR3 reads TGTGCCTGGAGTGTCTGGGCGGGACAGGGTCGTAACTCTGGAAACACCATATATTTT. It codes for CAWSVWAGQGRNSGNTIYF.

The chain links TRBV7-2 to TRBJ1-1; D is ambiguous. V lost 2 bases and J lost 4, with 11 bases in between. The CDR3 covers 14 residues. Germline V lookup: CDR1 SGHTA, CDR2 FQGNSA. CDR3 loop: CASSLWSSSTEAFF. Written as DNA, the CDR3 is TGTGCCAGCAGCTTATGGTCCTCCAGCACTGAAGCTTTCTTT.

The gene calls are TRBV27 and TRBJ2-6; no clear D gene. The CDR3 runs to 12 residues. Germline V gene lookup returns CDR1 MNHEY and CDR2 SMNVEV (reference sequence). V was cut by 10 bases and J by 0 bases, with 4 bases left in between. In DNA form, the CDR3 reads TGTGCCACGTCCTCTGGGGCCAACGTCCTGACTTTC. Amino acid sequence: CATSSGANVLTF.

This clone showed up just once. CDR3 nucleotides: TGTGCCAGCAGCCCCTTCCTGAACACTGAAGCTTTCTTT. Translating it yields CASSPFLNTEAFF. The V gene is TRBV7-2, the J gene TRBJ1-1; D call uncertain. This CDR3 has 13 amino acids. CDR1 is SGHTA and CDR2 is FQGNSA in the germline V gene. Trimming removed 5 bases at V and 0 bases at J, with 7 bases between.

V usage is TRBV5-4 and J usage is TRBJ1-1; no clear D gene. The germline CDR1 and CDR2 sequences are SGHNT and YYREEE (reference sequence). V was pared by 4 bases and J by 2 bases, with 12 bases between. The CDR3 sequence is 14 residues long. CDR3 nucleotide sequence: TGTGCCAGCAGCCGCCCCCAAGCTAACACTGAAGCTTTCTTT. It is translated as CASSRPQANTEAFF. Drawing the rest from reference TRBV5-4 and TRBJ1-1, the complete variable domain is ETGVTQSPTHLIKTRGQQVTLRCSSQSGHNTVSWYQQALGQGPQFIFQYYREEENGRGNFPPRFSGLQFPNYSSELNVNALELDDSALYLCASSRPQANTEAFFGQGTRLTVV.